One and the same sample provided the 13 T cell receptor beta chains below, sequenced in a study of blood T cell repertoires in COVID-19. TCRdb keeps only in-frame clones here, not all; method: immunoSEQ multiplex PCR. The sample records about 500,000 clones, roughly 89% being singletons. The sequenced sample was peripheral blood. The source of these receptors is a man between 18 and 29 years old with COVID-19, enrolled during active disease.

CDR3 protein: CASSPHRGNTEAFF. In nucleotides, the CDR3 is TGTGCCAGCAGCCCGCACCGAGGGAACACTGAAGCTTTCTTT. V usage is TRBV7-9 and J usage is TRBJ1-1; unclear D gene. The CDR3 is made up of 14 amino acids. Germline loops: CDR1 SEHNR, CDR2 FQNEAQ (reference sequence). Trimming cost V 5 bases and J 1 base, with 11 bases left between them.

The chain uses TRBV14 and TRBJ2-2; 11 bases match TRBD2. Germline V gives CDR1 SGHDN, CDR2 FVKESK. The CDR3 is made up of 18 amino acids. Unmatched junction bases numbered 11, after V lost 2 bases and J lost 6 bases. The CDR3 loop is CASSQRLSGRASPGELFF. The CDR3 DNA follows: TGTGCCAGCAGCCAAAGACTTAGCGGGAGGGCCAGTCCCGGGGAGCTGTTTTTT.

The chain joins TRBV19 to TRBJ2-7, with 7 bases identical to TRBD1. Germline V lookup: CDR1 LNHDA, CDR2 SQIVND (reference sequence). The CDR3 totals 14 residues. Trimming at V came to 5 bases and at J to 7 bases, leaving 11 bases not matched to a gene. CDR3 sequence (DNA): TGTGCCAGTAGTGTCCGGGACAGCCGTGGGGAGCAGTACTTC. This codes for CASSVRDSRGEQYF. Complete variable domain (other parts from reference TRBV19 and TRBJ2-7): DGGITQSPKYLFRKEGQNVTLSCEQNLNHDAMYWYRQDPGQGLRLIYYSQIVNDFQKGDIAEGYSVSREKKESFPLTVTSAQKNPTAFYLCASSVRDSRGEQYFGPGTRLTVT.

The chain couples TRBV5-4 to TRBJ2-7, with 7 bases lining up with TRBD1. The V segment lost 3 bases and the J segment 6 bases; nucleotides outside the gene matches: 6. From germline, CDR1 is SGHNT and CDR2 YYREEE (reference sequence). The CDR3 loop spans 13 amino acids. The CDR3 nucleotides read TGTGCCAGCAGCTACACGGGACAGACCGAGCAGTACTTC. Translation gives CASSYTGQTEQYF.

The chain has TRBV9 and TRBJ2-2; D is unclear. Germline assignment: CDR1 SGDLS and CDR2 YYNGEE. The CDR3 loop spans 14 amino acids. V was trimmed by 4 bases and J by 1 base, leaving 8 bases between them. The CDR3 DNA follows: TGTGCCAGCAGCCCCCCCAGGAACACCGGGGAGCTGTTTTTT. Its translation is CASSPPRNTGELFF.

V usage is TRBV6-1 and J usage is TRBJ2-7; unclear D gene. CDR1 and CDR2 from the germline V gene are MNHNS and SASEGT. V lost 1 base and J 0 bases, leaving 7 bases between the germline ends. The CDR3 has 14 residues. In DNA, the CDR3 is TGTGCCAGCAGTGAAGGGCGGAGCTCCTACGAGCAGTACTTC. It specifies CASSEGRSSYEQYF.

The V gene is TRBV7-8, the J gene TRBJ2-5; 9 bases fit TRBD1. V lost 5 bases to trimming and J lost 5 bases; unmatched junction nucleotides: 9. The CDR3 is made up of 15 amino acids. CDR1 is SGHVS, CDR2 FQNEAQ, per germline. The CDR3 reads CASSPTGQGYETQYF. The CDR3 region has the DNA TGTGCCAGCAGCCCCACGGGACAGGGATACGAGACCCAGTACTTC.

Only one count was recorded for this clone. The chain has TRBV28 and TRBJ2-7; D is possibly TRBD1 (5 bases). V shed 8 bases and J shed 7 bases, with 27 bases lying between them. The CDR3 is 16 residues long. The V gene's germline CDR1 is MDHEN and CDR2 SYDVKM. Here the CDR3 DNA reads TGTGCCAGCTTTGGATTTCAGGGCGACATGGTGAGAGAGCAGTACTTC. Translated: CASFGFQGDMVREQYF.

The rearrangement links TRBV6-5 to TRBJ2-3; D remains unclear. Looked up from germline, CDR1 is MNHEY and CDR2 is SVGAGI. The ends were cut back, 6 bases at V and 0 bases at J, with 7 bases in the middle. The CDR3 has 13 amino acids. CDR3 protein: CASRHSSTDTQYF. CDR3 DNA sequence: TGTGCCAGCAGGCACTCGAGCACAGATACGCAGTATTTT.

The chain carries TRBV10-1 and TRBJ1-1; 7 nucleotides align to TRBD1. Germline V gene lookup returns CDR1 WNHNN and CDR2 SYGVQD (reference sequence). The CDR3 consists of 15 residues. Trimming at V came to 6 bases and at J to 5 bases, leaving 12 bases not matched to a gene. The CDR3 reads CASSVRQGGVTEAFF. In DNA, the CDR3 is TGCGCCAGCAGCGTGCGGCAGGGGGGCGTAACTGAAGCTTTCTTT.

The chain joins TRBV6-2 or TRBV6-3 to TRBJ1-5; D remains unclear. V was cut by 2 bases and J by 0 bases, with 14 bases left in between. This CDR3 contains 17 residues. The germline V gene encodes CDR1 MNHEY and CDR2 SVGEGT. For the CDR3, the DNA is TGTGCCAGCAGTTACGTTCTGTCGGGTAGTAGCAATCAGCCCCAGCATTTT. It yields the protein CASSYVLSGSSNQPQHF.

The chain couples TRBV24-1 to TRBJ2-1; a weak D match, TRBD2 (5 bases). V lost 1 base and J lost 1, with 13 bases in between. Germline V gene lookup returns CDR1 KGHDR and CDR2 SFDVKD. The CDR3 totals 17 residues. The CDR3 here is CATSDFDFRDSYNEQFF. The CDR3 DNA follows: TGTGCCACCAGTGATTTTGATTTCCGGGATTCCTACAATGAGCAGTTCTTC.

This clone was observed a few times. This chain connects TRBV6-6 to TRBJ2-7; 7 bases align to TRBD1. Germline V gene data show CDR1 as MNHNY and CDR2 as SVGAGI (reference sequence). The trim removed 6 bases at V and 3 bases at J, leaving 5 bases unmatched. This CDR3 comprises 13 residues. CDR3 in amino acids: CASRPRDSYEQYF. CDR3 coding DNA: TGTGCCAGCAGACCCCGGGACAGCTACGAGCAGTACTTC.